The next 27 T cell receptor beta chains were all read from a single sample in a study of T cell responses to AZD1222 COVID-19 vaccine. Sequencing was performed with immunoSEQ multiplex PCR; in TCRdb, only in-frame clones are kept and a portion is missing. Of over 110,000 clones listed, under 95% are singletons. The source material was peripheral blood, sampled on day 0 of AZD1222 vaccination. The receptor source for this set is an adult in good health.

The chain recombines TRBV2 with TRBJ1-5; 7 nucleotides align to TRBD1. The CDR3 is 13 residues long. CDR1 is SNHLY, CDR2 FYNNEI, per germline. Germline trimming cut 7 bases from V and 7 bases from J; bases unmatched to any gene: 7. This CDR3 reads CASTPYRGQPQHF. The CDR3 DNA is TGTGCCAGCACCCCGTACAGGGGACAGCCCCAGCATTTT.

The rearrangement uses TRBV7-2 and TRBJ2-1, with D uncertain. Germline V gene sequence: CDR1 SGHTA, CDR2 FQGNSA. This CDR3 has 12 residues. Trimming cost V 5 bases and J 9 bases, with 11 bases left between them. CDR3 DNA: TGTGCCAGCAGCCCCCAGTTGTTTGAGCAGTTCTTC. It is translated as CASSPQLFEQFF. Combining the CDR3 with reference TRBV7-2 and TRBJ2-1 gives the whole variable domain GAGVSQSPSNKVTEKGKDVELRCDPISGHTALYWYRQSLGQGLEFLIYFQGNSAPDKSGLPSDRFSAERTGGSVSTLTIQRTQQEDSAVYLCASSPQLFEQFFGPGTRLTVL.

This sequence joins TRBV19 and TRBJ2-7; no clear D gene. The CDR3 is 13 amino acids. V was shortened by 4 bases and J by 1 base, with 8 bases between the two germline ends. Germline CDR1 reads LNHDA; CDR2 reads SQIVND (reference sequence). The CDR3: CASSNRLSYEQYF. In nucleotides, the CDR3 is TGTGCCAGTAGTAACCGCTTATCCTACGAGCAGTACTTC.

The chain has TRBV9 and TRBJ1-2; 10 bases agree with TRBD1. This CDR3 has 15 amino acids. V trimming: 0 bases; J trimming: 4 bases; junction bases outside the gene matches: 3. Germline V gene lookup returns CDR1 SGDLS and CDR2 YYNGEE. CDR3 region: CASSVGQGAAYGYTF. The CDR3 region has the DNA TGTGCCAGCAGCGTAGGACAGGGGGCGGCCTATGGCTACACCTTC.

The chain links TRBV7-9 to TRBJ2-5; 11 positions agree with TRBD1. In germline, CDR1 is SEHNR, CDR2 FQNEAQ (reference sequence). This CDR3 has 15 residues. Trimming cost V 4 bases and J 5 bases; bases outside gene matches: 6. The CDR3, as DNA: TGTGCCAGCAGCTCTCGGACAGGGGGCGGGGAGACCCAGTACTTC. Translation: CASSSRTGGGETQYF.

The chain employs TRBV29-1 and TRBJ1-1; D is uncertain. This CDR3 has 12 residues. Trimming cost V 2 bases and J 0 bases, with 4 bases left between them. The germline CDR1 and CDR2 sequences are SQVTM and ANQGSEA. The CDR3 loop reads CSVERLNTEAFF. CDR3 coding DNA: TGCAGCGTTGAACGGTTGAACACTGAAGCTTTCTTT.

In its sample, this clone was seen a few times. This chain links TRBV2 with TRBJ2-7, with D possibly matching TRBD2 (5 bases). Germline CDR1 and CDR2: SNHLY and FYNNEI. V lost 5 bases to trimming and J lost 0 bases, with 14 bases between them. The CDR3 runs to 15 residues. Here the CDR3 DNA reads TGTGCCAGCAGTCTTCGGAGCGGCAGCTCCTACGAGCAGTACTTC. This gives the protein CASSLRSGSSYEQYF.

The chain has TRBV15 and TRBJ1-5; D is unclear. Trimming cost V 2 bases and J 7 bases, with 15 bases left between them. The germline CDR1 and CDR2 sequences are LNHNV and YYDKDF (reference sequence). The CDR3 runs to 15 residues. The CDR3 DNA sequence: TGTGCCACCAGCAGAACCCGGGGTATCGGCCAGCCCCAGCATTTT. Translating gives CATSRTRGIGQPQHF.

CDR3 sequence (DNA): TGTGCCAGCAGTGCTGGGGCTAAAACTGAAGCTTTCTTT. Translating it yields CASSAGAKTEAFF. V gene TRBV2 combines with J gene TRBJ1-1, with a possible D match to TRBD1 (5 bases). The CDR3 is made up of 13 amino acids. CDR1 is SNHLY and CDR2 is FYNNEI in the germline V gene. Trimming removed 4 bases at V and 5 bases at J, with 11 bases between.

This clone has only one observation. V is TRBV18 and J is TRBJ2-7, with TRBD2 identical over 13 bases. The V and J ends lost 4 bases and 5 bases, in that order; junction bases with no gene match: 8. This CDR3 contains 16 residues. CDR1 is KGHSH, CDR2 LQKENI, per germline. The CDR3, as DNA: TGTGCCAGCTCACTCAAATCCACTAGCGGGAGGGACGAGCAGTACTTC. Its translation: CASSLKSTSGRDEQYF.

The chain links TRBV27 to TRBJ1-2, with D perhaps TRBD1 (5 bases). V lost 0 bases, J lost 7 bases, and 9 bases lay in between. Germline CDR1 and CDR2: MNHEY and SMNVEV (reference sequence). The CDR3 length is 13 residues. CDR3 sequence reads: CASSLSRGAGYTF. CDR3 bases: TGTGCCAGCAGTTTATCGAGGGGAGCTGGCTACACCTTC.

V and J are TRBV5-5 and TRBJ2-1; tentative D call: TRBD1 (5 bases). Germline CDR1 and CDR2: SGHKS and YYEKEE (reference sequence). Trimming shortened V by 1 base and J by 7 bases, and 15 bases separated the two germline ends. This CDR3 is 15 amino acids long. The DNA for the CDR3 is TGTGCCAGCAGCTTGTCGCAGGGAAGGAGAAATGAGCAGTTCTTC. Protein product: CASSLSQGRRNEQFF.

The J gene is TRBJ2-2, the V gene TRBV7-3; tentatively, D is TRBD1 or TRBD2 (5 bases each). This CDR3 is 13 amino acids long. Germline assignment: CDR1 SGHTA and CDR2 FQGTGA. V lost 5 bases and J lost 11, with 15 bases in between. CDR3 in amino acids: CASSIQAGIELFF. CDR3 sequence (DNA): TGTGCCAGCAGCATACAGGCGGGTATAGAGCTGTTTTTT.

The CDR3 sequence: CASTRSGGTQYF. The CDR3 DNA follows: TGTGCCAGCACCAGGAGCGGTGGTACGCAGTATTTT. This rearrangement joins TRBV2 to TRBJ2-3; tentatively, D is TRBD2 (5 bases). Trimming shortened V by 7 bases and J by 8 bases, and 13 bases separated the two germline ends. This CDR3 has 12 amino acids. Germline assignment: CDR1 SNHLY and CDR2 FYNNEI.

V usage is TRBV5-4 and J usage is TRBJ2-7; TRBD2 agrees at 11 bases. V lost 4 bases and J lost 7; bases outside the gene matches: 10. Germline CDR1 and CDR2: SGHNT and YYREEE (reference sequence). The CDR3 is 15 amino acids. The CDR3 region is CASSATSGSLGEQYF. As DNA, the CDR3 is TGTGCCAGCAGCGCAACTAGCGGGAGTTTGGGAGAGCAGTACTTC.

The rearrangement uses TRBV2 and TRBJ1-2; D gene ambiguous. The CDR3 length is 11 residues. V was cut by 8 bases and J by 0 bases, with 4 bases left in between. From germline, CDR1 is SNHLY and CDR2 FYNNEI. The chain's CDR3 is CASAANYGYTF. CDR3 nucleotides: TGTGCCAGCGCAGCTAACTATGGCTACACCTTC.

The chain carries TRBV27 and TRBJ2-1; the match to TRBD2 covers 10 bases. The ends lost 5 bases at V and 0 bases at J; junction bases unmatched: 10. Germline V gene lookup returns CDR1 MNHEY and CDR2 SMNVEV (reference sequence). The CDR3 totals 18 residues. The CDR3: CASSPQRSSGSSYNEQFF. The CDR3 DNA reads TGTGCCAGCAGTCCCCAACGGTCTAGCGGGAGCTCCTACAATGAGCAGTTCTTC.

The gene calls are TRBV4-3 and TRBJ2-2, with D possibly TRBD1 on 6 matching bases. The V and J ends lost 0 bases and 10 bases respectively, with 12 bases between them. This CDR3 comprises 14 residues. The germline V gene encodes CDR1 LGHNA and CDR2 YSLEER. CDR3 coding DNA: TGCGCCAGCAGCCAAGACAGGGACATCGCGGAGCTGTTTTTT. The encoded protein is CASSQDRDIAELFF.

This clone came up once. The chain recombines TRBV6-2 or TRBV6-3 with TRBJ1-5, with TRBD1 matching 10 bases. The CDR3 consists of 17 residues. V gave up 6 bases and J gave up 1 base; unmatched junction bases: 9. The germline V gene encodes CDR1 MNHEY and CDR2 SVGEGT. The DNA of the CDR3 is TGTGCCAGCAGCCGGGACAGGGGATCCCCGAGCAATCAGCCCCAGCATTTT. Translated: CASSRDRGSPSNQPQHF.

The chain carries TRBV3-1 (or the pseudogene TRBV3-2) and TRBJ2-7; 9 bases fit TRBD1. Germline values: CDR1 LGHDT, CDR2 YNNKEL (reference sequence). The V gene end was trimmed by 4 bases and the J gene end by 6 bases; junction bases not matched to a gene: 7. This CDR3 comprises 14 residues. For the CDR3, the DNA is TGTGCCAGCAGCCCTCTCGAGACAGGGGGCGAGCAGTACTTC. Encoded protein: CASSPLETGGEQYF.

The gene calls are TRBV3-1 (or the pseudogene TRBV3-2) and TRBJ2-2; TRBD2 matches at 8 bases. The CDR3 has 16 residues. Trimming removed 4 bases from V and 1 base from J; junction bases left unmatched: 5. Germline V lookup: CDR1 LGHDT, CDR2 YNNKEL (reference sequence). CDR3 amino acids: CASSPITSGNTGELFF. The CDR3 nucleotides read TGTGCCAGCAGCCCAATAACTAGCGGGAACACCGGGGAGCTGTTTTTT.

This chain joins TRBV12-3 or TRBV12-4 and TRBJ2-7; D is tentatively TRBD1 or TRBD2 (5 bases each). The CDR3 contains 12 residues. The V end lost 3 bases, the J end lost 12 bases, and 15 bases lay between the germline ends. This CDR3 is CASSLGQTRGYF. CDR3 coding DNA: TGTGCCAGCAGTTTGGGCCAAACGAGGGGGTACTTC.

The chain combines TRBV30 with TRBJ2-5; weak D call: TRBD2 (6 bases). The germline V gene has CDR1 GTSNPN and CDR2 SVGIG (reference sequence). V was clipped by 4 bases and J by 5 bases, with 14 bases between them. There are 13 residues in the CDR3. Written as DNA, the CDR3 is TGTGCCTGGACCCCAGGGAGGCGGGAGACCCAGTACTTC. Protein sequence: CAWTPGRRETQYF.

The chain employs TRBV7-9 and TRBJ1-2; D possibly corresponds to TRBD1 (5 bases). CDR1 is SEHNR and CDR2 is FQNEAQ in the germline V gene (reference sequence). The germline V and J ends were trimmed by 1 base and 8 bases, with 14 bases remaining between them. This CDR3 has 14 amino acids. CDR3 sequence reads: CASSLGLSRGGYTF. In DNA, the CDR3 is TGTGCCAGCAGCTTAGGACTATCCCGGGGGGGCTACACCTTC. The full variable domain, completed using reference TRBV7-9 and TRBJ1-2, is DTGVSQNPRHKITKRGQNVTFRCDPISEHNRLYWYRQTLGQGPEFLTYFQNEAQLEKSRLLSDRFSAERPKGSFSTLEIQRTEQGDSAMYLCASSLGLSRGGYTFGSGTRLTVV.

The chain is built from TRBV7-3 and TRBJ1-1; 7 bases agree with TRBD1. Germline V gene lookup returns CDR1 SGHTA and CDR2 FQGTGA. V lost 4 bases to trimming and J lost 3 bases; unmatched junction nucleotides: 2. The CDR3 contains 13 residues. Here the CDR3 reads CASSSQGDTEAFF. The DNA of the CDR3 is TGTGCCAGCAGCTCGCAGGGGGACACTGAAGCTTTCTTT.

This CDR3 reads CASSRGGSTDTQYF. The DNA of the CDR3 is TGTGCCAGCAGTAGGGGGGGAAGCACAGATACGCAGTATTTT. This rearrangement joins TRBV6-4 to TRBJ2-3; perhaps TRBD2 as D (7 bases). This CDR3 spans 14 amino acids. The germline gives CDR1 MRHNA, CDR2 SNTAGT. Trimming removed 5 bases at V and 0 bases at J, with 9 bases between.

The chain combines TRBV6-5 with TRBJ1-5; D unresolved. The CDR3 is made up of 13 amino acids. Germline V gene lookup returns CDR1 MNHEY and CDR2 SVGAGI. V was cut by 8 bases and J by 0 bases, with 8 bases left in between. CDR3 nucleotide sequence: TGTGCCAGCGCATCTCATAGCAATCAGCCCCAGCATTTT. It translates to CASASHSNQPQHF.